This T cell receptor beta chain emerged from a study of blood T cells in healthy people across ages. The J segment lost 11 bases and the V segment lost 5 bases, leaving 9 bases of the junction unmatched. This CDR3 region has 14 residues. A J-beta primer mix and a sample-barcoded 5' primer were used in a second PCR of about 7 to 12 cycles. TCRdb fed the 5' RACE reads into MiXCR, producing one record per CDR3 protein. The sample carries roughly 830,000 distinct CDR3 sequences, around 62% recorded once. This chain joins TRBV12-3 or TRBV12-4 and TRBJ1-5; the match to TRBD1 covers 10 bases. The TCR comes from a young man in good health. The sequenced material came from blood. The CDR3 reads CASSTGQGVLTQHF. DNA for the CDR3: TGTGCCAGCAGTACCGGACAGGGGGTTCTGACCCAGCATTTT.